This T cell receptor beta chain comes out of a study of T cell changes during pregnancy in multiple sclerosis (dated by TCRdb to about 2019). Some background on the complete study: The study examined how the T cell repertoire changed over the course of pregnancy in women with multiple sclerosis.

From the cysteine through the phenylalanine, the CDR3 covers 13 amino acids. Only CDR3 DNA is held: 39 bases, read in frame from base 1. The V and J ends are trimmed by 4 bases and 2 bases, leaving 8 bases between them. For CDR1 and CDR2, the germline V gene (reference sequence) lists MNHNY and SVGAGI. As regards this clone: Its cognate antigen has yet to be identified. No base qualities exist here, and no much larger clone lies one base off it.

Library creation used the immunoSEQ multiplex PCR assay. TCRdb took over this immuneACCESS table, retaining in-frame rearrangements with V and J assigned. Such tables are incomplete; in checked studies, under half of the missing clones stem from an unresolved V gene, and the remainder is unexplained. Counted in this sample were roughly 69,000 clones; about nine tenths of them appeared once. Together, the top ten hold about 1.5% of the sample. The sequence was obtained from a female donor with multiple sclerosis, enrolled in a pregnancy study. Here the sequenced sample was peripheral blood, taken in the second trimester of pregnancy. This chain joins TRBV6-6 to TRBJ1-2; a confident D gene designation cannot be given. DNA sequence: TGTGCCAGCAGTTCCAACAGCAACTATGGCTACACCTTC. Its translation is CASSSNSNYGYTF.